The subject of this entry is one T cell receptor beta chain. The antigen is unknown. This entry belongs to a study of cytomegalovirus exposure and HLA in healthy donors. V shed 2 bases and J shed 3 bases, with 8 bases lying between them. Looked up from germline, CDR1 is MNHNS and CDR2 is SASEGT. The CDR3 runs to 13 residues. Study conclusions and caveats: A later analysis revealed that TCR association rates differed between HLA loci, peaking at DRB1 and bottoming out at HLA-C. It was reported in a later analysis that an Asian-associated ancestry cluster showed fewer N-insertions than the roughly 670-donor mean.

The PCR ran on 60 Vbeta and 13 Jbeta primers. TCRdb's table, derived via immunoSEQ multiplex PCR, lists solely in-frame clones and lacks some. In the table there are about 120,000 clones, roughly 65% of which are singletons. Sequences were obtained from PBMCs. V gene TRBV6-1 combines with J gene TRBJ2-7, with D perhaps matching TRBD2 (5 bases). The receptor's source is a man aged 35 to 55 in good health and CMV-seropositive. The CDR3 DNA is TGTGCCAGCAGTGAAACCGGACTCTACGAGCAGTACTTC. Residues: CASSETGLYEQYF.